This T cell receptor (beta chain) was obtained from a study of post-analysis software for immune sequencing data. Across the whole study: Progressive-relapsing, secondary progressive and relapsing-remitting multiple sclerosis were among the disease courses included. Study-wide points: Relative to controls, patients with multiple sclerosis showed significantly lower normalized Chao1 diversity. Pronounced co-clustering by F measure was evident among identically batched samples.

On this clonotype: Its antigen is not known. A read error may account for a junction end that differs from germline.

Unique molecular identifiers featured in each of the TCR beta cDNA libraries. When about 0.85 to 11 million T cells were used, they gave approximately 530,000 cDNA molecules. Each CDR3 protein is one row after TCRdb ran MiXCR on the PCR reads. The repertoire consists of hundreds of thousands of distinct CDR3 sequences, with roughly 29% occurring once and the leading ten covering roughly 0.54%. This sequence was found in a girl between 5 and 17 years old with multiple sclerosis. Sequenced sample: blood.

This CDR3 reads CSALPPGQKNEQFF. The CDR3 DNA follows: TGTAGTGCACTCCCTCCGGGACAGAAGAATGAGCAGTTCTTC. The rearrangement uses TRBV20-1 and TRBJ2-1; 7 bases map to TRBD1. The CDR3 runs 14 residues. Germline V gives CDR1 DFQATT, CDR2 SNEGSKA (reference sequence).